Shown below are 25 T cell receptor beta chains from a single sample sequenced in a study of cytomegalovirus exposure and HLA in healthy donors. Use of 60 Vbeta and 13 Jbeta primers characterized the PCR. The protocol was immunoSEQ multiplex PCR, while the TCRdb copy is restricted to in-frame clones and leaves out a portion. The sample holds about 120,000 clones, over 50% seen once. The specimen sequenced was PBMCs. The receptors shown here come from a woman in her thirties or forties in good health and CMV-seropositive.

The genes are TRBV2 and TRBJ2-7, with a possible D match to TRBD2 (5 bases). V gave up 4 bases and J gave up 0 bases, with 10 bases separating them. The CDR3 length is 14 residues. CDR1 and CDR2 (germline): SNHLY, FYNNEI. DNA of the CDR3: TGTGCCAGCAGTGGGCGGAGGAGCTCCTACGAGCAGTACTTC. It codes for CASSGRRSSYEQYF.

The chain carries TRBV9 and TRBJ2-1, with a tentative D call TRBD1 (5 bases). V shed 3 bases and J shed 4 bases, with 11 bases lying between them. CDR1 is SGDLS, CDR2 YYNGEE, per germline. CDR3 length: 14 amino acids. CDR3 sequence: CASSADQGYNEQFF. The CDR3, as DNA: TGTGCCAGCAGCGCAGACCAGGGTTACAATGAGCAGTTCTTC.

The table lists this clone with a few counts. J is TRBJ2-3 and V is TRBV30; the match to TRBD2 covers 8 bases. CDR3 length: 14 amino acids. Germline assignment: CDR1 GTSNPN and CDR2 SVGIG (reference sequence). The V and J ends lost 2 bases and 1 base, in that order; junction bases with no gene match: 2. The CDR3 DNA reads as TGTGCCTGGAGTAGAGCGGGGGGCACAGATACGCAGTATTTT. Translated, it gives CAWSRAGGTDTQYF.

The rearrangement joins TRBV9 to TRBJ2-3, with D hard to call. Germline assignment: CDR1 SGDLS and CDR2 YYNGEE. The germline V and J ends were trimmed by 0 bases and 2 bases, with 10 bases remaining between them. The CDR3 consists of 15 residues. CDR3 protein: CASSVESGYTDTQYF. The CDR3 nucleotides read TGTGCCAGCAGCGTAGAGTCAGGTTACACAGATACGCAGTATTTT.

This rearrangement joins TRBV13 to TRBJ1-1, with 12 bases lining up with TRBD1. CDR1 is PRHDT and CDR2 is FYEKMQ in the germline V gene (reference sequence). This CDR3 contains 18 residues. V shed 5 bases and J 5 bases; nucleotides not matched to a gene: 15. The chain's CDR3 is CASSPAGRDRGRRTEAFF. The CDR3 coding sequence is TGTGCCAGCAGCCCCGCCGGGCGGGACAGGGGGCGAAGAACTGAAGCTTTCTTT. Filled out from reference TRBV13 and TRBJ1-1, the complete variable domain reads AAGVIQSPRHLIKEKRETATLKCYPIPRHDTVYWYQQGPGQDPQFLISFYEKMQSDKGSIPDRFSAQQFSDYHSELNMSSLELGDSALYFCASSPAGRDRGRRTEAFFGQGTRLTVV.

The J gene is TRBJ1-3, the V gene TRBV7-9; TRBD1 might be the D (5 bases). V lost 4 bases and J lost 0, with 7 bases in between. Germline V gene data show CDR1 as SEHNR and CDR2 as FQNEAQ (reference sequence). The CDR3 consists of 14 residues. The CDR3 here is CASSYTGSGNTIYF. DNA for the CDR3: TGTGCCAGCAGCTATACAGGCTCTGGAAACACCATATATTTT.

Worth noting for this clone: The junction departs from germline at one end; a sequencing error may be responsible. J is TRBJ1-2 and V is TRBV10-3; a possible D gene is TRBD1 (6 bases). Germline CDR1 reads ENHRY; CDR2 reads SYGVKD. The CDR3 is 14 amino acids. The CDR3 here is CAITNGGQGISYPF. In DNA form, the CDR3 reads TGTGCCATCACCAATGGTGGGCAGGGGATAAGCTACCCCTTC.

The J gene is TRBJ2-7, the V gene TRBV12-2; TRBD2 is taken as the D call from the table, unchecked against the DNA. TRBV12-2 is shown as a pseudogene. This CDR3 is built from 15 residues. CDR3 loop: CASRLARSGGYEQYF. CDR3 nucleotide sequence: TGTGCAAGTCGCTTAGCCCGTAGCGGGGGTTACGAGCAGTACTTC.

The rearrangement joins TRBV7-9 to TRBJ1-4, with a possible D match to TRBD1 (6 bases). Trimming shortened V by 0 bases and J by 8 bases, and 13 bases separated the two germline ends. The germline V gene encodes CDR1 SEHNR and CDR2 FQNEAQ (reference sequence). The CDR3 runs to 15 residues. This CDR3 is CASSLAPGVGEKLFF. CDR3 coding DNA: TGTGCCAGCAGCTTAGCGCCAGGGGTTGGGGAAAAACTGTTTTTT.

V gene TRBV28 combines with J gene TRBJ2-3, with 11 bases fitting TRBD2. This CDR3 region has 15 residues. The junction had 8 bases not matched to a gene; V was cut back by 8 bases and J by 4 bases. Per germline, CDR1 MDHEN and CDR2 SYDVKM. The CDR3 loop is CASAPTSGNSDTQYF. The DNA for the CDR3 is TGTGCCAGCGCCCCGACTAGCGGGAATTCAGATACGCAGTATTTT.

The gene calls are TRBV7-9 and TRBJ2-3, with 10 bases lining up with TRBD1. V shed 5 bases, J shed 3 bases, and the junction held 2 bases outside the gene matches. The germline CDR1 and CDR2 sequences are SEHNR and FQNEAQ (reference sequence). The length of the CDR3 is 14 residues. The CDR3 DNA reads as TGTGCCAGCAGCAGGGACAGGGGAACAGATACGCAGTATTTT. Translating gives CASSRDRGTDTQYF.

CDR3 sequence (DNA): TGTGCCAGCAGTGAAGGGACAGGAAGCACAGATACGCAGTATTTT. This codes for CASSEGTGSTDTQYF. The chain links TRBV6-1 to TRBJ2-3, with 7 positions matching TRBD1. Germline V gene data show CDR1 as MNHNS and CDR2 as SASEGT. The CDR3 loop spans 15 amino acids. J lost 0 bases, V lost 1 base, and 1 base had no gene match.

V and J are TRBV10-3 and TRBJ2-5; D is uncertain. Trimming pared 0 bases from V and 1 base from J, leaving 3 bases between. The CDR3 has 13 amino acids. CDR1 ENHRY and CDR2 SYGVKD come from the germline V gene. DNA for the CDR3: TGTGCCATCAGTGAGTCAGCCCAAGAGACCCAGTACTTC. Its translation is CAISESAQETQYF.

The rearrangement links TRBV5-4 to TRBJ1-5, with TRBD1 as a possible D gene (5 bases). V gave up 2 bases and J gave up 1 base, with 7 bases separating them. The germline V gene has CDR1 SGHNT and CDR2 YYREEE (reference sequence). The CDR3 is 14 residues long. CDR3 sequence (DNA): TGTGCCAGCAGCTTTCGGGGGAGCAATCAGCCCCAGCATTTT. The encoded protein is CASSFRGSNQPQHF.

In this sample, this clone turned up once. Germline and junction disagree at one end, which may indicate a read error. This sequence joins TRBV18 and TRBJ1-2; D is ambiguous. The germline V gene encodes CDR1 KGHSH and CDR2 LQKENI. The CDR3 length is 13 residues. CDR3 loop: CASSPPAPGPQYF. The CDR3 bases are TGTGCCAGCTCACCACCCGCACCAGGCCCCCAGTATTTC.

CDR3 protein: CAISESGAGTEAFF. DNA for the CDR3: TGTGCCATCAGTGAGTCGGGGGCAGGGACTGAAGCTTTCTTT. This chain uses TRBV10-3 with TRBJ1-1, with D possibly being TRBD1 (6 bases). V was clipped by 0 bases and J by 5 bases, with 10 bases between them. This CDR3 contains 14 residues. The germline CDR1 and CDR2 sequences are ENHRY and SYGVKD.

CDR3 protein: CASSGGTSGDNEQFF. The CDR3 region has the DNA TGTGCCAGCAGCGGGGGGACTAGCGGGGACAATGAGCAGTTCTTC. The rearrangement uses TRBV9 and TRBJ2-1; 13 nucleotides agree with TRBD2. The CDR3 is 15 residues long. Trimming cost V 3 bases and J 5 bases; bases outside gene matches: 2. CDR1 is SGDLS, CDR2 YYNGEE, per germline.

The chain carries TRBV6-5 and TRBJ1-5; 9 bases are a match to TRBD1. V lost 4 bases and J lost 4; bases outside the gene matches: 2. Looked up from germline, CDR1 is MNHEY and CDR2 is SVGAGI. The CDR3 contains 14 residues. Here the CDR3 reads CASSSGQGNQPQHF. DNA for the CDR3: TGTGCCAGCAGTTCGGGACAGGGTAATCAGCCCCAGCATTTT.

The chain is built from TRBV11-2 and TRBJ2-3, with 10 bases matching TRBD2. Germline V CDR1 and CDR2: SGHAT, FQNNGV. The CDR3 length is 17 residues. The trim removed 6 bases at V and 5 bases at J, leaving 14 bases unmatched. The CDR3 bases are TGTGCCAGCAGACTTAGGGTAGCGGGGGGCTCCGGAGATACGCAGTATTTT. It codes for CASRLRVAGGSGDTQYF.

A few counts support this clone. The genes are TRBV15 and TRBJ1-5, with unresolved D. This CDR3 is 13 amino acids long. Between the trimmed V and J ends, which lost 2 bases and 2 bases, there was a span of 4 bases. Per the germline V gene, CDR1 is LNHNV and CDR2 is YYDKDF (reference sequence). CDR3: CATSRTGNQPQHF. CDR3 nucleotides: TGTGCCACCAGCAGAACGGGCAATCAGCCCCAGCATTTT.

The V and J genes are TRBV30 and TRBJ1-5; maybe TRBD1 (5 bases). The germline CDR1 and CDR2 sequences are GTSNPN and SVGIG (reference sequence). V was shortened by 2 bases and J by 5 bases, with 10 bases between the two germline ends. The CDR3 extends over 13 amino acids. DNA of the CDR3: TGTGCCTGGAGTCGGGGGGGGGATCAGCCCCAGCATTTT. It specifies CAWSRGGDQPQHF.

The count of this clone is one. The chain recombines TRBV7-3 with TRBJ1-1; D might be TRBD1 (6 bases). This CDR3 region has 14 residues. Germline CDR1 reads SGHTA; CDR2 reads FQGTGA. The V and J ends lost 3 bases and 0 bases respectively, with 8 bases between them. DNA for the CDR3: TGTGCCAGCAGCTTGGGGGCGTTGAACACTGAAGCTTTCTTT. It is translated as CASSLGALNTEAFF.

The rearrangement links TRBV30 to TRBJ1-3, with D maybe TRBD1 (6 bases). Germline V CDR1 and CDR2: GTSNPN, SVGIG (reference sequence). CDR3 length: 16 residues. V lost 1 base to trimming and J lost 0 bases, with 13 bases between them. CDR3 sequence: CAWSGWGGLSGNTIYF. The CDR3 nucleotides are TGTGCCTGGAGTGGCTGGGGGGGCCTCTCTGGAAACACCATATATTTT.

As regards this clone: This sample also contains other DNA sequences that code for the same CDR3. The chain carries TRBV15 and TRBJ2-1; 8 bases map to TRBD2. The CDR3 length is 13 residues. Germline lookup yields CDR1 LNHNV and CDR2 YYDKDF (reference sequence). V lost 6 bases to trimming and J lost 6 bases; unmatched junction nucleotides: 4. CDR3: CATSSLAGNEQFF. For the CDR3, the DNA is TGTGCCACCAGTAGTCTAGCGGGCAATGAGCAGTTCTTC.

The chain couples TRBV28 to TRBJ2-7; D call uncertain. V dropped 5 bases and J dropped 3 bases, with 2 bases sitting between them. This CDR3 region has 10 residues. Per the germline V gene, CDR1 is MDHEN and CDR2 is SYDVKM. The CDR3 sequence is CASSLYEQYF. The CDR3 DNA is TGTGCCAGCAGTCTCTACGAGCAGTACTTC.